A selection of T cell receptor beta chains follows, all from one sample in a study of cytotoxic CD8 clonotypes in ibrutinib-treated CLL. Only in-frame clones appear in the TCRdb table, and some are missing; sequencing was by immunoSEQ multiplex PCR. The top ten clones hold roughly 6.3% of a sample with 330,000 or so clones, about 61% of them seen once. The source material was PBMCs, sampled after 36 months of ibrutinib treatment. These receptors were obtained from a human donor with chronic lymphocytic leukemia. The conserved cysteine and the conserved F or W are not part of the CDR3 here. Each record gives: J gene, V gene, CDR3 protein.

>TRBJ2-1|TRBV4-1
ASSPSKGERLKYNEQF
>TRBJ1-5|TRBV18
ASSPRQGPGRQPQH
>TRBJ1-6|TRBV6-1
ASSEYRQGTDSPLH
>TRBJ2-3|TRBV5-4
ASSPGTTAGDTQY
>TRBJ2-3|TRBV6-1
AIGQQGTDTQY
>TRBJ1-6|TRBV5-1
ASSPNRGRLDNSPLH
>TRBJ2-7|TRBV13
ASSPGGLAGGILDEQY
>TRBJ1-1|TRBV6-5
ASSYSWTAEAF
>TRBJ2-7|TRBV28
ASRSGDSYEQY
>TRBJ1-2|TRBV25-1
ASSPQDPTGEEGYT
>TRBJ2-2|TRBV15
ATLAGSTGELF
>TRBJ2-1|TRBV7-9
ASSRRGLAGDNEQF